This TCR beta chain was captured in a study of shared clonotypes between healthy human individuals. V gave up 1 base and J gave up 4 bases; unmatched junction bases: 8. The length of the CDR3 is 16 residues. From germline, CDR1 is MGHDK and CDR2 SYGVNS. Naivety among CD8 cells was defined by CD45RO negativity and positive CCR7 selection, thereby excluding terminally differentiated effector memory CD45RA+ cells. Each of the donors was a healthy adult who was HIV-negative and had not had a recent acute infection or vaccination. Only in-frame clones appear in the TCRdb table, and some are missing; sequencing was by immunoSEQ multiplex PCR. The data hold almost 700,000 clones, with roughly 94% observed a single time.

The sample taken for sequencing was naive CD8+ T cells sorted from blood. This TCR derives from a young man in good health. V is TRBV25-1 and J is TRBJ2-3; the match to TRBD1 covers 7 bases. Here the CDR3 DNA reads TGTGCCAGCAGTGAATTCGACAGGGTTGGTCCAGATACGCAGTATTTT. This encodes CASSEFDRVGPDTQYF.